Here is one T cell receptor (beta chain) with its context. This sample stems from a study of fetal regulatory T cell absence and autoimmunity. The V and J ends lost 8 bases and 5 bases, in that order; junction bases with no gene match: 11. CDR1 and CDR2 from the germline V gene are MNHEY and SMNVEV (reference sequence). The CDR3 sequence is 14 residues long. Clones were sequenced by immunoSEQ multiplex PCR, and TCRdb holds only the in-frame ones, with some missing. The sample yields around 100,000 clones, roughly 78% seen once. V is TRBV27 and J is TRBJ2-5; 7 bases are a match to TRBD1. The sequenced material came from pancreas tissue. The sequence was obtained from a male donor with IPEX syndrome. The CDR3 is CASPLGQMEETQYF. CDR3 DNA sequence: TGTGCCAGCCCTTTGGGACAGATGGAGGAGACCCAGTACTTC.